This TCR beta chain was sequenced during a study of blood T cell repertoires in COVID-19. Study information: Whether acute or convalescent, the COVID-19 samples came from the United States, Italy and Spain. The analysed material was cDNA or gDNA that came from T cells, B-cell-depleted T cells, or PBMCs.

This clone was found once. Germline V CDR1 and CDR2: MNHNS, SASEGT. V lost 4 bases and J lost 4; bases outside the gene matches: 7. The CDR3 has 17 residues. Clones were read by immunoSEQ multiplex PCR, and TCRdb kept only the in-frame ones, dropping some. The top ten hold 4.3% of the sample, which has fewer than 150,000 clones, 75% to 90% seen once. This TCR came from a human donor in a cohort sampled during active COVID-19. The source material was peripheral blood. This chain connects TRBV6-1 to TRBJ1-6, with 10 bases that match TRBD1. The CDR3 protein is CASSGQDRGRYNSPLHF. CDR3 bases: TGTGCCAGCAGTGGGCAGGACAGGGGGAGATATAATTCACCCCTCCACTTT.